Described below is a single T cell receptor beta chain sequence and its context. This specimen comes from a study of blood T cell repertoires in COVID-19. As for the study in general: Sources were T cells, B-cell-depleted T cells, or PBMCs; the material itself was cDNA or gDNA.

The CDR3 runs 17 residues. Looked up from germline, CDR1 is MNHNS and CDR2 is SASEGT. The V end was cut by 0 bases, the J end by 7 bases, with 19 bases between. Original analysis: Estimated nucleated cell counts came from reference gene primer amplification. The assay was immunoSEQ multiplex PCR, and TCRdb's table has in-frame clones only and misses some. V and J calls and clone size are copied from that table; D and trimming were computed from the DNA. The sample shows hundreds of thousands of clones, approximately 85% of them seen only once. In terms of age and location, participants ranged from about 18 to 90 years and lived in under 30 US areas. Each participant's cohort was designated according to participant-reported clinical history.

The chain joins TRBV6-1 to TRBJ2-1; D not resolved. The TCR sequence derives from a woman aged 25 to 39 who had recovered from COVID-19. The source material was PBMCs or T cells enriched from blood (not recorded which). DNA for the CDR3: TGTGCCAGCAGTGAAGCTGTAGTTTTTAGGCGGTGGAATGAGCAGTTCTTC. Its translation: CASSEAVVFRRWNEQFF.